The 32 T cell receptor beta chains below were found in one sample sequenced in a study of blood T cell repertoires in COVID-19. Assay used: immunoSEQ multiplex PCR; TCRdb lists only in-frame clones, some missing. The sample includes over 150,000 clones, over 80% of them seen just once. Sample: peripheral blood. Source of these receptors: a woman in her thirties or forties with COVID-19, enrolled during active disease.

The CDR3 nucleotides are TGTGCCAGCAGTTCACCGGGGACCCAGTACTTC. Protein sequence: CASSSPGTQYF. V is TRBV2 and J is TRBJ2-5; D ambiguous. The CDR3 totals 11 residues. Per the germline V gene, CDR1 is SNHLY and CDR2 is FYNNEI. Trimming cost V 5 bases and J 7 bases, with 8 bases left between them. Full variable domain (missing parts from reference TRBV2 and TRBJ2-5): EPEVTQTPSHQVTQMGQEVILRCVPISNHLYFYWYRQILGQKVEFLVSFYNNEISEKSEIFDDQFSVERPDGSNFTLKIRSTKLEDSAMYFCASSSPGTQYFGPGTRLLVL.

The chain employs TRBV19 and TRBJ2-1; 8 bases align to TRBD1. Germline CDR1 and CDR2: LNHDA and SQIVND (reference sequence). The V gene end was trimmed by 5 bases and the J gene end by 9 bases; junction bases not matched to a gene: 6. CDR3 size: 13 residues. The CDR3 nucleotides read TGTGCCAGTAGTTTTCGCCAGGGGGCTGAGCAGTTCTTC. This sequence encodes CASSFRQGAEQFF.

The chain couples TRBV6-5 to TRBJ1-6; D remains ambiguous. Germline V lookup: CDR1 MNHEY, CDR2 SVGAGI. Trimming cost V 4 bases and J 0 bases, with 10 bases left between them. The CDR3 contains 16 residues. CDR3 in DNA: TGTGCCAGCAGTTTACGGGAGAGCTCCTATAATTCACCCCTCCACTTT. Encoded protein: CASSLRESSYNSPLHF.

This clone was counted once. Other DNA sequences of this sample code for an identical CDR3. The chain joins TRBV7-3 to TRBJ2-7; D not certain. The V and J ends lost 2 bases and 0 bases respectively, with 8 bases between them. This CDR3 spans 14 amino acids. CDR1 SGHTA and CDR2 FQGTGA come from the germline V gene. CDR3 in DNA: TGTGCCAGCAGCTTATCAGCGTTCTCCTACGAGCAGTACTTC. It is translated as CASSLSAFSYEQYF.

The chain uses TRBV5-1 and TRBJ1-1; D remains unclear. The CDR3 has 12 amino acids. The germline V gene encodes CDR1 SGHRS and CDR2 YFSETQ. Trimming cost V 0 bases and J 7 bases, with 7 bases left between them. This chain's CDR3 is CASSLGGDEAFF. The CDR3 DNA sequence: TGCGCCAGCAGCTTGGGAGGAGATGAAGCTTTCTTT. Full variable domain (rest looked up from reference TRBV5-1 and TRBJ1-1): KAGVTQTPRYLIKTRGQQVTLSCSPISGHRSVSWYQQTPGQGLQFLFEYFSETQRNKGNFPGRFSGRQFSNSRSEMNVSTLELGDSALYLCASSLGGDEAFFGQGTRLTVV.

The V gene is TRBV12-3 or TRBV12-4, the J gene TRBJ1-5; unclear D gene. The CDR3 length is 12 residues. Trimming took off 7 bases at V and 6 bases at J, with 10 bases between the two ends. In nucleotides, the CDR3 is TGTGCCAGCACCTTAAATAGTCAGCCCCAGCATTTT. This translates into CASTLNSQPQHF.

V is TRBV6-2 or TRBV6-3 and J is TRBJ1-4; perhaps TRBD1 as D (5 bases). The germline V and J ends were trimmed by 4 bases and 5 bases, with 11 bases remaining between them. CDR3 size: 14 residues. Looked up from germline, CDR1 is MNHEY and CDR2 is SVGEGT. The CDR3 coding sequence is TGTGCCAGCAGTTTCGAGACAGAGAATGAAAAACTGTTTTTT. Translated, it gives CASSFETENEKLFF.

J is TRBJ1-3 and V is TRBV6-1, with 7 bases aligning to TRBD1. Unmatched junction bases numbered 6, after V lost 1 base and J lost 0 bases. Germline loops: CDR1 MNHNS, CDR2 SASEGT. This CDR3 region has 17 residues. The CDR3 here is CASSEDRGRISGNTIYF. The CDR3 DNA follows: TGTGCCAGCAGTGAAGATAGGGGGCGCATCTCTGGAAACACCATATATTTT.

There are a few counts of this clone. This chain uses TRBV5-1 with TRBJ1-1, with D possibly being TRBD1 (6 bases). Germline lookup yields CDR1 SGHRS and CDR2 YFSETQ. V lost 2 bases and J lost 9, with 14 bases in between. There are 13 residues in the CDR3. CDR3 in amino acids: CASSFGGGRKAFF. In nucleotides, the CDR3 is TGCGCCAGCAGCTTCGGGGGGGGGCGCAAAGCTTTCTTT.

The rearrangement links TRBV14 to TRBJ2-3, with D perhaps TRBD1 (6 bases). The CDR3 has 17 amino acids. V was pared by 4 bases and J by 2 bases, with 19 bases between. Germline V gene lookup returns CDR1 SGHDN and CDR2 FVKESK. In DNA form, the CDR3 reads TGTGCCAGCAGCCCGGCGATCCGGGACACAGCCACAGATACGCAGTATTTT. Translated: CASSPAIRDTATDTQYF. Filled out from reference TRBV14 and TRBJ2-3, the complete variable domain reads EAGVTQFPSHSVIEKGQTVTLRCDPISGHDNLYWYRRVMGKEIKFLLHFVKESKQDESGMPNNRFLAERTGGTYSTLKVQPAELEDSGVYFCASSPAIRDTATDTQYFGPGTRLTVL.

This clone turned up a few times. This chain uses TRBV7-2 with TRBJ2-7; a possible D gene is TRBD2 (5 bases). V lost 6 bases and J 3 bases, leaving 15 bases between the germline ends. The CDR3 runs to 14 residues. The germline CDR1 and CDR2 sequences are SGHTA and FQGNSA. DNA for the CDR3: TGTGCCAGCAGATCTAGCCCCCAGAACTACGAGCAGTACTTC. Its protein is CASRSSPQNYEQYF.

This clone was counted only a few times. V gene TRBV9 combines with J gene TRBJ2-1, with 10 bases lining up with TRBD1. Germline CDR1 SGDLS, CDR2 YYNGEE. The V segment lost 6 bases and the J segment 9 bases; nucleotides outside the gene matches: 9. The CDR3 is 14 residues long. The CDR3 DNA follows: TGTGCCAGCACAAGACAGGGGGCGTCAGGTGAGCAGTTCTTC. It codes for CASTRQGASGEQFF. The entire variable domain, with the rest obtained from reference TRBV9 and TRBJ2-1, is as follows: DSGVTQTPKHLITATGQRVTLRCSPRSGDLSVYWYQQSLDQGLQFLIQYYNGEERAKGNILERFSAQQFPDLHSELNLSSLELGDSALYFCASTRQGASGEQFFGPGTRLTVL.

The chain recombines TRBV5-1 with TRBJ1-1, with a tentative D call TRBD1 (5 bases). CDR1 and CDR2 from the germline V gene are SGHRS and YFSETQ. This CDR3 comprises 15 residues. The V end lost 6 bases, the J end lost 6 bases, and 21 bases lay between the germline ends. The CDR3 reads CASTLLDRSGSEAFF. DNA of the CDR3: TGCGCCAGCACTTTATTAGATCGTTCAGGGTCTGAAGCTTTCTTT.

The V call is TRBV19, the J call TRBJ2-1; no definite D call. Germline V gene data show CDR1 as LNHDA and CDR2 as SQIVND (reference sequence). Trimming stripped 7 bases from V and 0 bases from J, with 10 bases between. This CDR3 has 14 residues. CDR3 bases: TGTGCCAGTACCAGCGCGAGCTCCTACAATGAGCAGTTCTTC. Protein product: CASTSASSYNEQFF.

CDR3 coding DNA: TGTGCCAGCAGCAAAGAAGAACCCTATATGACAGGGCGTAATTCACCCCTCCACTTT. Its translation: CASSKEEPYMTGRNSPLHF. The chain carries TRBV21-1 and TRBJ1-6; the D call TRBD1 from the table was never checked on the DNA. TRBV21-1 is recorded as a pseudogene. CDR3 size: 19 residues.

This clone has only one observation. This sequence joins TRBV4-2 and TRBJ1-1; D uncertain. Germline CDR1 LGHNA, CDR2 YNFKEQ. V dropped 1 base and J dropped 3 bases, with 12 bases sitting between them. This CDR3 has 15 residues. In nucleotides, the CDR3 is TGTGCCAGCAGCCAAGTAGGGAGAGAGGACACTGAAGCTTTCTTT. The encoded protein is CASSQVGREDTEAFF.

J is TRBJ2-3 and V is TRBV27, with 13 bases that match TRBD2. CDR3 size: 16 residues. Germline assignment: CDR1 MNHEY and CDR2 SMNVEV (reference sequence). Trimming at V came to 7 bases and at J to 6 bases, leaving 10 bases not matched to a gene. The DNA for the CDR3 is TGTGCCAGCAAAGGACTAGCGGGAGTCGGTACGGATACGCAGTATTTT. Protein sequence: CASKGLAGVGTDTQYF.

The table lists this clone with a count of one. The rearrangement joins TRBV28 to TRBJ1-4; possible D gene TRBD1, 6 bases. The V gene lost 6 bases and the J gene lost 3 bases, with 17 bases spanning the gap. Per germline, CDR1 MDHEN and CDR2 SYDVKM. CDR3 size: 16 residues. The CDR3 coding sequence is TGTGCCAGCAGAAAAACAGGGTTGGGATCTAATGAAAAACTGTTTTTT. It translates to CASRKTGLGSNEKLFF.

The chain employs TRBV7-9 and TRBJ2-3, with TRBD2 identical over 8 bases. The CDR3 spans 17 residues. V dropped 4 bases and J dropped 2; count of bases not matched to a gene: 11. The germline V gene has CDR1 SEHNR and CDR2 FQNEAQ (reference sequence). The CDR3, as DNA: TGTGCCAGCAGCTCGGGAGCTAGCGGGTGGTCCACAGATACGCAGTATTTT. Protein: CASSSGASGWSTDTQYF.

This chain connects TRBV2 to TRBJ1-2; D is unresolved. The germline gives CDR1 SNHLY, CDR2 FYNNEI. V gave up 0 bases and J gave up 8 bases, with 10 bases separating them. This CDR3 has 13 residues. The CDR3 nucleotides read TGTGCCAGCAGTGAAGCCCGGGGTTCAGGCTACACCTTC. Encoded protein: CASSEARGSGYTF. Full variable domain (outside the CDR3, taken from reference TRBV2 and TRBJ1-2): EPEVTQTPSHQVTQMGQEVILRCVPISNHLYFYWYRQILGQKVEFLVSFYNNEISEKSEIFDDQFSVERPDGSNFTLKIRSTKLEDSAMYFCASSEARGSGYTFGSGTRLTVV.

The chain links TRBV4-2 to TRBJ2-7, with no clear D. The CDR3 has 15 residues. CDR1 and CDR2 (germline): LGHNA, YNFKEQ. Deletions cut 0 bases from V and 0 bases from J, with 9 bases between. The CDR3 coding sequence is TGTGCCAGCAGCCAAGACCCGGAGACCTCCTACGAGCAGTACTTC. This gives the protein CASSQDPETSYEQYF.

This chain links TRBV19 with TRBJ1-1, with 9 bases lining up with TRBD1. V lost 6 bases, J lost 2 bases, and 10 bases stayed unmatched. The CDR3 sequence is 16 residues long. Germline CDR1 LNHDA, CDR2 SQIVND (reference sequence). CDR3 protein: CASRNRQGGRNTEAFF. In DNA, the CDR3 is TGTGCCAGTAGGAATCGACAGGGGGGAAGAAACACTGAAGCTTTCTTT. Full variable domain (rest looked up from reference TRBV19 and TRBJ1-1): DGGITQSPKYLFRKEGQNVTLSCEQNLNHDAMYWYRQDPGQGLRLIYYSQIVNDFQKGDIAEGYSVSREKKESFPLTVTSAQKNPTAFYLCASRNRQGGRNTEAFFGQGTRLTVV.

The chain has TRBV14 and TRBJ1-1, with a possible D match to TRBD1 (6 bases). This CDR3 has 15 amino acids. The germline V and J ends were trimmed by 4 bases and 1 base, with 13 bases remaining between them. Germline V lookup: CDR1 SGHDN, CDR2 FVKESK. Here the CDR3 DNA reads TGTGCCAGCAGCCTCCTCGGACAGCCGAACACTGAAGCTTTCTTT. Translating gives CASSLLGQPNTEAFF.

This chain links TRBV6-5 with TRBJ1-2; 8 nucleotides align to TRBD1. V lost 6 bases to trimming and J lost 5 bases; unmatched junction nucleotides: 8. Germline V CDR1 and CDR2: MNHEY, SVGAGI. The CDR3 extends over 14 amino acids. DNA of the CDR3: TGTGCCAGCAGGCACAGGGGGGAATTGTATGGCTACACCTTC. Amino acids: CASRHRGELYGYTF.

The table lists this clone with a few counts. J is TRBJ1-2 and V is TRBV20-1; no clear D. The V gene lost 5 bases and the J gene lost 8 bases, with 6 bases spanning the gap. The germline V gene encodes CDR1 DFQATT and CDR2 SNEGSKA (reference sequence). This CDR3 has 9 amino acids. The CDR3 reads CSAQLGYTF. For the CDR3, the DNA is TGCAGTGCTCAACTAGGCTACACCTTC.

The rearrangement joins TRBV15 to TRBJ2-5; D call uncertain. Germline CDR1 LNHNV, CDR2 YYDKDF (reference sequence). V was clipped by 3 bases and J by 3 bases, with 11 bases between them. This CDR3 spans 14 amino acids. CDR3 protein: CATSSFRDKETQYF. CDR3 nucleotides: TGTGCCACCAGCAGTTTCCGAGACAAAGAGACCCAGTACTTC.

The gene calls are TRBV19 and TRBJ1-1, with D possibly being TRBD1 (5 bases). CDR1 and CDR2 (germline): LNHDA, SQIVND (reference sequence). The V and J ends lost 3 bases and 0 bases respectively, with 14 bases between them. CDR3 length: 16 residues. The CDR3 region is CASSMGRQGVNTEAFF. The CDR3 nucleotides read TGTGCCAGTAGTATGGGCAGGCAGGGCGTGAACACTGAAGCTTTCTTT.

The rearrangement joins TRBV20-1 to TRBJ1-2, with 9 bases matching TRBD1. The junction had 5 bases not matched to a gene; V was cut back by 3 bases and J by 3 bases. CDR1 DFQATT and CDR2 SNEGSKA come from the germline V gene (reference sequence). CDR3 length: 14 residues. DNA for the CDR3: TGCAGTGCTAGTTTGACAGGGGGAGACTATGGCTACACCTTC. Amino acid sequence: CSASLTGGDYGYTF.

This chain connects TRBV7-2 to TRBJ1-5; no firm D call. CDR1 is SGHTA and CDR2 is FQGNSA in the germline V gene. This CDR3 region has 14 residues. V was trimmed by 1 base and J by 3 bases, leaving 7 bases between them. In DNA, the CDR3 is TGTGCCAGCAGCTTAGTTCCGTTCAATCAGCCCCAGCATTTT. Encoded protein: CASSLVPFNQPQHF.

The chain carries TRBV28 and TRBJ2-5; 11 nucleotides agree with TRBD2. The germline gives CDR1 MDHEN, CDR2 SYDVKM. Unmatched junction bases numbered 6, after V lost 5 bases and J lost 4 bases. The CDR3 is made up of 15 amino acids. CDR3 nucleotide sequence: TGTGCCAGCAGTCATAGCGGGAGGGCCAGAGAGACCCAGTACTTC. This gives the protein CASSHSGRARETQYF.

The J gene is TRBJ2-3, the V gene TRBV6-5; TRBD2 is a possible D gene (5 bases). The CDR3 runs 15 residues. Germline assignment: CDR1 MNHEY and CDR2 SVGAGI. V lost 6 bases and J 1 base, leaving 14 bases between the germline ends. The CDR3 spells CASSGGKSGTDTQYF. CDR3 sequence (DNA): TGTGCCAGCAGCGGAGGCAAATCGGGCACAGATACGCAGTATTTT.

The V and J genes are TRBV5-5 and TRBJ1-4; D not certain. Germline assignment: CDR1 SGHKS and CDR2 YYEKEE (reference sequence). Trimming took off 4 bases at V and 0 bases at J, with 13 bases between the two ends. The CDR3 is made up of 16 amino acids. The CDR3 DNA reads TGTGCCAGCAGCCTCGCGGGTGGGGCAACTAATGAAAAACTGTTTTTT. As protein: CASSLAGGATNEKLFF.